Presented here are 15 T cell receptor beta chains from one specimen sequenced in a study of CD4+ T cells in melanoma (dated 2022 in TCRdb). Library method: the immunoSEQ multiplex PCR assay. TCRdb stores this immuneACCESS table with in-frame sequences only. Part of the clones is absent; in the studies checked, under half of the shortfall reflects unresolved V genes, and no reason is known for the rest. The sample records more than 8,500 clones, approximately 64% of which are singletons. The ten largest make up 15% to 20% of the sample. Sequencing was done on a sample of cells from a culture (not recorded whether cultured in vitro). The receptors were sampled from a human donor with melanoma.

The CDR3 sequence: CASSSWSTSSYEQYF. As DNA, the CDR3 is TGTGCCAGCAGTTCGTGGAGTACCTCTTCCTACGAGCAGTACTTC. The rearrangement links TRBV28 to TRBJ2-7; D remains ambiguous. This CDR3 has 15 residues. Germline CDR1 and CDR2: MDHEN and SYDVKM. The V end lost 4 bases, the J end lost 1 base, and 14 bases lay between the germline ends.

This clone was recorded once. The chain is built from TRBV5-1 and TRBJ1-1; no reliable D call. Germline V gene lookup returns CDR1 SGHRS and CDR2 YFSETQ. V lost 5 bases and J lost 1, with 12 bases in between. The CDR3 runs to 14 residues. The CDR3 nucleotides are TGCGCCAGCAGTTTTTCGCGGGGGAACACTGAAGCTTTCTTT. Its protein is CASSFSRGNTEAFF. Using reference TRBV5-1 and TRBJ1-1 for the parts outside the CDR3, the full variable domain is KAGVTQTPRYLIKTRGQQVTLSCSPISGHRSVSWYQQTPGQGLQFLFEYFSETQRNKGNFPGRFSGRQFSNSRSEMNVSTLELGDSALYLCASSFSRGNTEAFFGQGTRLTVV.

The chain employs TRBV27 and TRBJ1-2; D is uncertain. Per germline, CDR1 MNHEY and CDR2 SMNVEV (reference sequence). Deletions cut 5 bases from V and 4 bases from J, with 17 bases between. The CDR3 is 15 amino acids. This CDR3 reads CASSPRVDSAYGYTF. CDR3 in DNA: TGTGCCAGCAGTCCCCGCGTTGACTCCGCCTATGGCTACACCTTC.

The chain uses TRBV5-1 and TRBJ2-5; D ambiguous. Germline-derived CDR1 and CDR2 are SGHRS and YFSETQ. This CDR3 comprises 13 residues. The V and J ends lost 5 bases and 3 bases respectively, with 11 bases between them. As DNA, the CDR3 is TGCGCCAGCAGTCAAGCGTCGGAAGAGACCCAGTACTTC. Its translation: CASSQASEETQYF.

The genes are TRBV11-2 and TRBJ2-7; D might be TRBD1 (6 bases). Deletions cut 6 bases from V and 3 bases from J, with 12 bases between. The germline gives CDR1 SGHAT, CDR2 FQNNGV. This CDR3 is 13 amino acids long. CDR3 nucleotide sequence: TGTGCCAGCAGGAAAGACAGGAACTACGAGCAGTACTTC. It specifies CASRKDRNYEQYF.

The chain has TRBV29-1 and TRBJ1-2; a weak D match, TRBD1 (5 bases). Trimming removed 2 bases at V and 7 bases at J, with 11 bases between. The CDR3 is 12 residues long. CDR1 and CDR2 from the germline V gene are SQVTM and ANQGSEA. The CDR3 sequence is CSVEQGGGGYTF. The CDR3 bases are TGCAGCGTTGAACAGGGTGGGGGTGGCTACACCTTC.

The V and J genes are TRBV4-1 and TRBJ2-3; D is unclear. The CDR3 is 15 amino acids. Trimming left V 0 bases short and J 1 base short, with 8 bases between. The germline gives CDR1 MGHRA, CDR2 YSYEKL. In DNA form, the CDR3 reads TGCGCCAGCAGCCAAGAAAATACCGGCACAGATACGCAGTATTTT. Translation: CASSQENTGTDTQYF.

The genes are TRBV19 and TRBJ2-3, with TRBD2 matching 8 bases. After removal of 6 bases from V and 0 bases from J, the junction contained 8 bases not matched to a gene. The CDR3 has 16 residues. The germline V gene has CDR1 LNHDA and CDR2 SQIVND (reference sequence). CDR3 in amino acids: CASSNRGGESTDTQYF. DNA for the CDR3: TGTGCCAGTAGCAACCGGGGGGGGGAGAGCACAGATACGCAGTATTTT.

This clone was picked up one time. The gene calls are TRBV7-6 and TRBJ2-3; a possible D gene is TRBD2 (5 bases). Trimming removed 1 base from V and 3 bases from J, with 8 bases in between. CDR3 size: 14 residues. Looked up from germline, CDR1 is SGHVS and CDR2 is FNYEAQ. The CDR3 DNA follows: TGTGCCAGCAGCTTAGATCCGGGAACAGATACGCAGTATTTT. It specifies CASSLDPGTDTQYF.

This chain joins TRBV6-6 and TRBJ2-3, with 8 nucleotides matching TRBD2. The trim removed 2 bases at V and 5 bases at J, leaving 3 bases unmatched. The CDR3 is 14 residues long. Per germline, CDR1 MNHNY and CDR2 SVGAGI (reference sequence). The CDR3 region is CASSYRGGGDTQYF. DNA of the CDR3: TGTGCCAGCAGTTACCGGGGGGGCGGAGATACGCAGTATTTT.

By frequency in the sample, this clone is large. CDR3 in DNA: TGTGCCAGCGATTCTACAGGGTTGACACCCCTCCACTTT. This sequence encodes CASDSTGLTPLHF. This rearrangement joins TRBV2 to TRBJ1-6, with D possibly matching TRBD1 (6 bases). Trimming stripped 8 bases from V and 11 bases from J, with 16 bases between. In germline, CDR1 is SNHLY, CDR2 FYNNEI. The length of the CDR3 is 13 residues.

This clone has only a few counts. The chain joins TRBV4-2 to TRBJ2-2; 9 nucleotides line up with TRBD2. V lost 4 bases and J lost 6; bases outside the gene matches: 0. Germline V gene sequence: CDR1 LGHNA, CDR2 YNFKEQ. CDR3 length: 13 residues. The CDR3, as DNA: TGTGCCAGCAGCCGCGGGGGGGCCGGGGAGCTGTTTTTT. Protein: CASSRGGAGELFF.

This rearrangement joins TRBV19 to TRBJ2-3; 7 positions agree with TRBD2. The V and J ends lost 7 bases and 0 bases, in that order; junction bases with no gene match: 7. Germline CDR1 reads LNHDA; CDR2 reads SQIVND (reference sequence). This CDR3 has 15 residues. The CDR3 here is CASMEGRGSTDTQYF. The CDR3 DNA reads TGTGCCAGTATGGAGGGGCGGGGGAGCACAGATACGCAGTATTTT.

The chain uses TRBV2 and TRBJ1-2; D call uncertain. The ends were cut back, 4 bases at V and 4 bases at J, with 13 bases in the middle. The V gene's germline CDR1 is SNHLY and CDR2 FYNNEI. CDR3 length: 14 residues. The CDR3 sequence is CASSASGLSYGYTF. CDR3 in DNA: TGTGCCAGCAGTGCGTCGGGGTTAAGCTATGGCTACACCTTC.

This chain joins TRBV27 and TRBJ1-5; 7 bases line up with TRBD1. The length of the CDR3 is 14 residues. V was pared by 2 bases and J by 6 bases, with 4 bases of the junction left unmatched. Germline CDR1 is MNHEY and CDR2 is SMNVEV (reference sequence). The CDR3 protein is CASSLEGGRQPQHF. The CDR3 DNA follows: TGTGCCAGCAGTTTAGAAGGGGGCCGTCAGCCCCAGCATTTT.